This T cell receptor beta chain derives from a study of cytomegalovirus exposure and HLA in healthy donors (dated by TCRdb to about 2017). About the investigation overall: According to an earlier analysis of 587 of the donors, some 180 million T cells yielded roughly 110 million unique TCR beta sequences and 276 Gb of sequence data. Approximately 300 gigabases of sequencing data and about 92 million unique TCR sequences made up an early release that covered 500 to 700 HLA-typed donors. Of the roughly 400 genotyped donors, 65% to 90% were placed in the genetic ancestry cluster associated with self-reported Caucasian donors. The study aimed to test whether signatures of past pathogen exposure could be identified by cataloging public T cell receptors. The study used immunosequencing to profile the T cell repertoires of approximately 640 subjects and linked those repertoires to cytomegalovirus serostatus. A separate validation cohort of 100 to 150 different subjects was used in addition to the approximately 640-subject first cohort. The study combined high-throughput TCR immunosequencing, statistical association of individual TCRs with disease status, and machine learning to predict cytomegalovirus infection status. In a later analysis, previously published TCR beta repertoires from more than 500 donors were re-analyzed and high-resolution HLA genotyping was added so that TCR occurrence patterns could be studied. Rather than using new phenotypic data, the later analysis identified candidate immune exposures from TCR beta sequences and from how often those sequences occurred across donors. In an earlier analysis of roughly 540 of the donors, high-throughput TCR beta sequencing was used to judge whether each TCR beta V gene segment behaved as functional or pseudogenic. Alongside the repertoire data, information on donor age, sex, ethnicity and CMV serostatus was compiled. A later genetic analysis took genome-wide SNP genotypes for about 55% of the 666 donors and used that subset as a discovery cohort. Every discovery cohort repertoire had been produced on one sequencing platform. Class I and class II HLA loci were covered by the typing at four-digit resolution. The number of typed donors differed by locus: about 620-630 for A, B, C, DRB1 and DQB1; 500 to 550 for DQA1; 606 for DPA1; and some 450 for DPB1. Roughly 5 DR-DQ haplotypes were handled as single units for association and clustering, since linkage in the cohort was strong. Across around 400 genotyped donors of the cohort, an average of approximately 220,000 unique TCR beta nucleotide sequences per donor were sequenced, and 15% to 20% of those sequences were non-productive.

Per the germline V gene, KGHSH is the CDR1 and LQKENI is the CDR2. Including the terminal cysteine and phenylalanine, the CDR3 comprises 14 residues. The DNA shown is the 42-base CDR3, in frame from base 1. V lost 2 bases and J lost 1 base; the stretch between them is 7 bases long. As to this clone: What this receptor recognizes is not known. One base away there is no much larger clone; base qualities are not given.

The cohort was made up of roughly 670 healthy bone marrow donors. At the time of sampling, every cohort member was nominally healthy, though immune exposures that went unrecorded were likely present. The donor was CMV seropositive and was included in the group of 250 to 350 seropositive cohort members. A peripheral blood sample was provided by each donor, and peripheral blood mononuclear cells were used for TCR beta sequencing. Genomic DNA was extracted from the blood cell samples with the Qiagen DNeasy Blood Extraction Kit. The library was produced with the immunoSEQ multiplex PCR assay. A mixture of 60 forward primers for TCR Vbeta segments and 13 reverse primers for TCR Jbeta segments was used in the multiplex PCR. Amplification of the CDR3 region of rearranged TCR beta genes was performed with a multiplex PCR assay on genomic DNA. On the Illumina HiSeq System, the amplified TCR beta libraries were sequenced as 87-base-pair reads. The authors processed their data as follows. In a later analysis, tens of millions of unique TCR beta chains were counted across the 650 to 700 repertoires, and some 10 million of these chains were shared by at least two donors. To remove PCR and sequencing errors, raw reads were error-corrected and collapsed into unique sequences using a nearest-neighbor algorithm that merged closely related sequences. To assign V, D and J gene segments, CDR3 sequences were aligned to IMGT reference sequences. For a sequence to be retained, at least a six-nucleotide match to both a V gene segment and a J gene segment was required. Rearrangements were called productive when the CDR3 lacked stop codons and stayed in frame with V and J; all others were non-productive. CDR3 was defined by IMGT convention, running from the second conserved V-encoded cysteine to the conserved J-encoded phenylalanine. The earlier analysis of 500 to 650 of the donors excluded any sequence lacking an unambiguous match to a single V gene segment. In an earlier analysis of some 590 of the donors, a V segment was called functional when productive rearrangements were above 56.7%, and segregating when the standard deviation between donors exceeded 5%. To diagnose cytomegalovirus status from the catalog of TCR beta chain sequences, a statistical classification framework was built. In a later analysis, V and J genes were assigned by comparing TCR nucleotide sequences against IMGT/GENE-DB human TR gene sequences. A later analysis assigned CDR3 sequences and most-parsimonious VDJ recombination scenarios with the TCRdist pipeline. In a later analysis, every TCR beta chain was defined by the combination of its CDR3 amino acid sequence and its V-gene family, and reads without a unique V-gene family were dropped. In a later analysis, approximately 590 highly shared, low-generation-probability nucleotide sequences were removed to address suspected cross-contamination and a sequencing artifact. In a later analysis, a clonal expansion index was calculated for each public chain from normalized within-repertoire ranks of inferred template counts. A later analysis computed generation probabilities with a VDJ recombination model fitted to out-of-frame rearrangements, and checked the results against IGoR. In a later analysis, hypergeometric tests were used to score TCR-TCR, TCR-HLA and TCR-CMV co-occurrence, with a repertoire-size bias correction applied to TCR pairs. To estimate false discovery rates, a later analysis permuted the HLA or CMV assignments 20 times. In a later analysis, co-occurring TCRs were grouped using DBSCAN, with TCRdist sequence similarity added in when clustering inside HLA-allele-positive subsets. Repertoires with fewer than 30,000 or more than 120,000 public chains were left out of co-occurrence clustering, as were five repertoires with anomalous nucleotide sharing. TCRdb limited this immuneACCESS table to in-frame rearrangements with V and J called. A share of clones is missing; checked studies link under half to unresolved V genes, and the rest is unexplained. V and J calls and clone size are given by that table; D and trimming were obtained from the DNA. This sample holds about 78,000 clones; 70% to 80% were observed only once. The ten top clones hold 20% to 25% of the sample.

Study-level results and caveats: A later genetic analysis reported fewer N-insertions in productive TCRs among donors in an Asian-associated ancestry cluster than the 666-donor mean. A further reported finding was that TCR beta sequences accurately predicted the HLA-A and HLA-B alleles for most subjects in the first cohort. According to a later analysis, most CMV-associated TCR beta chains appeared to be HLA-restricted, and the HLA associations seemed to be driven largely by CMV exposure. In an earlier analysis of over 550 of the donors, most TCR beta V segments were observed in productive rearrangements about 87% or about 30% of the time, broadly matching IMGT annotations. In both the original and validation cohorts, the classifier was reported to diagnose cytomegalovirus status with high specificity and sensitivity. According to a later analysis, TCR association rates differed among HLA loci, with DRB1 alleles showing the most associated TCRs and HLA-C alleles showing the fewest. Some IMGT-functional V segments, including TRBV6-2 and TRBV6-3, could not be distinguished by the 87-base-pair reads and were therefore excluded. According to the authors, the approach could potentially be generalized to other disease states and immunological phenotypes. Three of the identified cytomegalovirus-associated TCR beta chains were confirmed in vitro to be specific for cytomegalovirus antigens. The cohort was sequenced for TCR beta chains only, and without alpha or paired-chain data the features that could be detected were limited. CMV serostatus was the only immune exposure information available for the cohort. Correlated functional status among segregating V segments might reflect linkage disequilibrium, but an unknown experimental factor could not be ruled out. The earlier analysis of around 600 of the donors excluded some 15 rarely observed V segments, including chromosome 9 orphons, because counts were too low. The presence/absence analyses assumed that sequencing depth was roughly uniform across donors, and that assumption may not be true. While some public TCRs were present in many individuals, most TCR sequences turned up only very rarely across donors. Specific HLA alleles were associated with 16,951 TCR beta sequences at a false discovery rate of 0.05 in a later analysis. Assigning TCR associations to individual alleles was difficult when HLA alleles, especially DR and DQ, strongly co-occurred. A group of highly shared sequence variants was considered likely to be a technical artifact of the sequencing pipeline. In a later analysis, several top co-occurrence clusters were reported to appear linked to parvovirus B19, influenza, CMV and Epstein-Barr virus. In a later analysis, HLA-associated TCR beta chains were found to be more clonally expanded and to have lower generation probabilities than equally common non-associated chains. In a later genetic analysis, a missense DCLRE1C variant was associated with V-gene and J-gene trimming of TCR beta chains, and the association was replicated in an independent cohort. A total of 150 to 200 TCR beta chains were listed by the study as associated with cytomegalovirus. Because HLA typing was unavailable for some donors at each locus, only the typed subset was used in association tests.

The chain was built from TRBV18 and TRBJ2-3; the D gene is not confidently resolved. Sequencing was performed on PBMCs. The sequence was collected from a woman aged 50 to 65 in good health and CMV-seropositive. The CDR3 region: CASSPKLRTDTQYF. The DNA reads as follows: TGTGCCAGCTCACCAAAACTACGCACAGATACGCAGTATTTT.